This T cell receptor beta chain was identified during a study of blood T cell repertoires in COVID-19. Looking at the study overall: T cells, B-cell-depleted T cells, or PBMCs supplied cDNA or gDNA.

Method: immunoSEQ multiplex PCR; TCRdb's copy keeps in-frame clones and lacks some. The table includes more than 95,000 clones, over 75% detected once. V dropped 2 bases and J dropped 5 bases, with 7 bases sitting between them. The CDR3 loop spans 14 amino acids. CDR1 and CDR2 from the germline V gene are MNHNY and SVGAGI (reference sequence). The specimen was peripheral blood. This clonotype was sampled from a human donor with active COVID-19. The donor label of this sample is uncertain. The chain couples TRBV6-6 to TRBJ2-6; TRBD1 is a possible D gene (6 bases). The CDR3 spells CASSYDRRANVLTF. The CDR3 DNA is TGTGCCAGCAGTTACGACAGGAGGGCCAACGTCCTGACTTTC.